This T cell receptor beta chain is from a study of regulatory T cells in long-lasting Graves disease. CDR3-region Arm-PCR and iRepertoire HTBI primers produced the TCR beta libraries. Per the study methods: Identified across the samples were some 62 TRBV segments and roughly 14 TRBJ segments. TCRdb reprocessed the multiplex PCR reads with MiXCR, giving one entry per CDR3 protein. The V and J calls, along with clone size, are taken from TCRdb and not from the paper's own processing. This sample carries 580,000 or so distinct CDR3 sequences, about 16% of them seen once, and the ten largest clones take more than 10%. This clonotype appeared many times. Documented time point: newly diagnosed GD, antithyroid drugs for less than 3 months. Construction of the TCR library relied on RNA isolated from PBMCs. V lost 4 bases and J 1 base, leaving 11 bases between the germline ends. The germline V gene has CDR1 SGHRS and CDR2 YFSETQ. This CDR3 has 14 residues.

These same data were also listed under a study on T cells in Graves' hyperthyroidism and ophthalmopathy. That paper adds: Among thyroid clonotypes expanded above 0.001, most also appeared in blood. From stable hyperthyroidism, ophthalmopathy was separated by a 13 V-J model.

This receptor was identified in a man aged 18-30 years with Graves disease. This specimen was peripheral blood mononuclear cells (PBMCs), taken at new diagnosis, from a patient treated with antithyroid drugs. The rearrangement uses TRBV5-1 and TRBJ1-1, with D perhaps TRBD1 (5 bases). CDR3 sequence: CASSTQVGNTEAFF. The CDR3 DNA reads TGCGCCAGCAGCACACAGGTGGGGAACACTGAAGCTTTCTTT.